This T cell receptor beta chain is from a study of blood T cell repertoires in COVID-19. Study as a whole: Recovered Cohort 3 donors showed two negative PCRs, clearance, or symptom resolution.

Original methodology: Nucleated cell counts were estimated from reference gene primer amplification. Clones were sequenced by immunoSEQ multiplex PCR, and TCRdb holds only the in-frame ones, with some missing. From that table come the V and J calls and clone size; the DNA was used to work out D and trimming. The sample lists a few hundred thousand clones; approximately 87% were seen once. CDR1 and CDR2 from the germline V gene are MNHEY and SMNVEV (reference sequence). CDR3 length: 13 residues. Unmatched junction bases numbered 4, after V lost 4 bases and J lost 6 bases. Participant-reported clinical history was the basis for cohort assignment.

The chain employs TRBV27 and TRBJ2-3, with 7 bases that match TRBD2. The specimen was PBMCs or T cells enriched from blood (not recorded which). The receptor was derived from a man aged 40-49 years in a cohort exposed to, infected with or recovered from COVID-19 (not recorded which). The CDR3 bases are TGTGCCAGCAGTTCCGGGACTATTGATACGCAGTATTTT. It specifies CASSSGTIDTQYF.